This T cell receptor (beta chain) was observed in a study of spatial heterogeneity in lung cancer. The CDR3 runs 14 residues. The ends lost 3 bases at V and 5 bases at J; junction bases unmatched: 2. Germline V gene data show CDR1 as MDHEN and CDR2 as SYDVKM. TCRdb re-called the 5' RACE reads through MiXCR, storing one row per CDR3 protein. The data contain some 41,000 distinct CDR3 sequences, roughly 20% of them singletons. The time point here: blood at routine non-recurrence follow-up after resection. Material: PBMCs, obtained at follow-up. The chain joins TRBV28 to TRBJ2-4; 9 nucleotides align to TRBD1. The TCR comes from a female donor with early-stage non-small cell lung cancer. The CDR3 spells CASSFGDRENIQYF. The DNA for the CDR3 is TGTGCCAGCAGTTTTGGGGACAGGGAAAACATTCAGTACTTC.